The 10 T cell receptor beta chains below come from one sample, sequenced in a study of cytomegalovirus exposure and HLA in healthy donors. The PCR used 60 Vbeta and 13 Jbeta primers. Assay: immunoSEQ multiplex PCR; the TCRdb copy retains only in-frame clones and omits some. The data hold some 190,000 clones, with roughly 80% observed a single time. The sample was PBMCs. The receptors derive from a woman in her late teens or twenties in good health and CMV-seronegative.

The chain couples TRBV10-1 to TRBJ2-1; 10 bases align to TRBD1. V was clipped by 2 bases and J by 9 bases; unmatched bases: 4. Germline lookup yields CDR1 WNHNN and CDR2 SYGVQD (reference sequence). The CDR3 is 14 residues long. The CDR3 spells CASSEPGQGSEQFF. CDR3 DNA sequence: TGCGCCAGCAGTGAGCCGGGACAGGGGTCTGAGCAGTTCTTC.

V usage is TRBV28 and J usage is TRBJ1-3; D not certain. The V gene lost 5 bases and the J gene lost 4 bases, with 15 bases spanning the gap. The CDR3 runs to 15 residues. The germline CDR1 and CDR2 sequences are MDHEN and SYDVKM. CDR3 amino acids: CASSPTLGRGNTIYF. DNA for the CDR3: TGTGCCAGCAGTCCCACCTTAGGGAGAGGAAACACCATATATTTT.

This rearrangement joins TRBV5-1 to TRBJ2-5; 7 bases line up with TRBD1. The CDR3 contains 14 residues. CDR1 is SGHRS, CDR2 YFSETQ, per germline. V dropped 0 bases and J dropped 2; count of bases not matched to a gene: 1. This CDR3 is CASSLGQGQETQYF. The CDR3 DNA reads as TGCGCCAGCAGCTTGGGACAGGGTCAAGAGACCCAGTACTTC. The whole variable domain, filled in from reference TRBV5-1 and TRBJ2-5, reads KAGVTQTPRYLIKTRGQQVTLSCSPISGHRSVSWYQQTPGQGLQFLFEYFSETQRNKGNFPGRFSGRQFSNSRSEMNVSTLELGDSALYLCASSLGQGQETQYFGPGTRLLVL.

The rearrangement joins TRBV13 to TRBJ2-3, with 7 bases aligning to TRBD1. V was pared by 5 bases and J by 2 bases, with 10 bases of the junction left unmatched. The CDR3 contains 16 residues. Germline V CDR1 and CDR2: PRHDT, FYEKMQ (reference sequence). CDR3 nucleotide sequence: TGTGCCAGCAGCACTCGACAGGGACCAGACACAGATACGCAGTATTTT. Translating gives CASSTRQGPDTDTQYF.

This clone came up once. This chain links TRBV5-1 with TRBJ1-3; the match to TRBD1 covers 7 bases. Germline loops: CDR1 SGHRS, CDR2 YFSETQ. This CDR3 region has 17 residues. Trimming took 2 bases from V and 0 from J; bases not matched to a gene: 8. The CDR3 nucleotides read TGCGCCAGCAGCTTTAACGATAACAGGGGCTCTGGAAACACCATATATTTT. Residues: CASSFNDNRGSGNTIYF.

V and J are TRBV5-6 and TRBJ2-7, with a possible D match to TRBD1 (6 bases). Trimming cost V 4 bases and J 0 bases, with 11 bases left between them. The CDR3 is 14 residues long. CDR1 and CDR2 from the germline V gene are SGHDT and YYEEEE. This chain's CDR3 is CASSLQGSSYEQYF. The CDR3 coding sequence is TGTGCCAGCAGCCTACAGGGTAGCTCCTACGAGCAGTACTTC.

This chain joins TRBV7-9 and TRBJ1-1; 7 bases match TRBD1. In germline, CDR1 is SEHNR, CDR2 FQNEAQ (reference sequence). V was pared by 4 bases and J by 1 base, with 6 bases of the junction left unmatched. The CDR3 sequence is 15 residues long. Here the CDR3 reads CASSSGDRANTEAFF. The CDR3 nucleotides read TGTGCCAGCAGCTCCGGCGACAGGGCGAACACTGAAGCTTTCTTT.

The chain couples TRBV28 to TRBJ1-1, with a tentative D call TRBD1 (5 bases). The CDR3 runs 16 residues. V dropped 10 bases and J dropped 8 bases, with 29 bases sitting between them. Germline CDR1 and CDR2: MDHEN and SYDVKM. CDR3 nucleotide sequence: TGTGCCATCACTACACGGTTCTTTAGGGGCGAGGAAGAAGCTTTCTTT. It codes for CAITTRFFRGEEEAFF.

The chain recombines TRBV28 with TRBJ1-4; 9 bases agree with TRBD1. The CDR3 covers 16 residues. Per germline, CDR1 MDHEN and CDR2 SYDVKM. V was pared by 5 bases and J by 5 bases, with 9 bases of the junction left unmatched. This CDR3 reads CASSPGWTGVNEKLFF. The CDR3 DNA follows: TGTGCCAGCAGTCCCGGATGGACAGGGGTAAATGAAAAACTGTTTTTT.

The chain is built from TRBV28 and TRBJ1-5; D uncertain. The CDR3 runs to 14 residues. V shed 6 bases and J shed 1 base, with 10 bases lying between them. Germline CDR1 and CDR2: MDHEN and SYDVKM. CDR3 DNA: TGTGCCAGCAGGTTGTTTTCGAGCAATCAGCCCCAGCATTTT. Translation: CASRLFSSNQPQHF.